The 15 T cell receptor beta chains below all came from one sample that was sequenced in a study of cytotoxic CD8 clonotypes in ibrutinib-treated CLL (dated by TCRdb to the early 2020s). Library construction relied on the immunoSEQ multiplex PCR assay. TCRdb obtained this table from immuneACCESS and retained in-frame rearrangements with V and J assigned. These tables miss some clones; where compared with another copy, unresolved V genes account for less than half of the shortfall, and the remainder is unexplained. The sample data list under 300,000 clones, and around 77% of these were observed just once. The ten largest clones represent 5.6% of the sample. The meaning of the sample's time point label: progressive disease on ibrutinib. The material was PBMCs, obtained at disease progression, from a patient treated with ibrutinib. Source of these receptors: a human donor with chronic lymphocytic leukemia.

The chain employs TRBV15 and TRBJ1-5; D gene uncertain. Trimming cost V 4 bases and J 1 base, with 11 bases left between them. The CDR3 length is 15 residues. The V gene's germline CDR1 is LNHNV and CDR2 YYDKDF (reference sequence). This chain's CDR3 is CATSTGRISNQPQHF. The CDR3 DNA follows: TGTGCCACCAGCACAGGACGGATAAGCAATCAGCCCCAGCATTTT. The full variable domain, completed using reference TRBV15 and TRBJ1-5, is DAMVIQNPRYQVTQFGKPVTLSCSQTLNHNVMYWYQQKSSQAPKLLFHYYDKDFNNEADTPDNFQSRRPNTSFCFLDIRSPGLGDTAMYLCATSTGRISNQPQHFGDGTRLSIL.

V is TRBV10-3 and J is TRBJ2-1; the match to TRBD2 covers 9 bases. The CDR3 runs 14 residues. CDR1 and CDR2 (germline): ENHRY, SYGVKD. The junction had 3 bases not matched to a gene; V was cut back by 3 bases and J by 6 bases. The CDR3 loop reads CAISEASGVNEQFF. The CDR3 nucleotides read TGTGCCATCAGTGAAGCTAGCGGGGTCAATGAGCAGTTCTTC.

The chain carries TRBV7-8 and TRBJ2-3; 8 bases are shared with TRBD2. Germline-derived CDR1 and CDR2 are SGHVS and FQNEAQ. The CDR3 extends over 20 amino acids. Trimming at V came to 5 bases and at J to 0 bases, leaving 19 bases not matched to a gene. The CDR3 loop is CASSIAPRAGGPTSTDTQYF. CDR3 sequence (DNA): TGTGCCAGCAGCATCGCGCCGCGGGCGGGGGGACCGACTAGCACAGATACGCAGTATTTT. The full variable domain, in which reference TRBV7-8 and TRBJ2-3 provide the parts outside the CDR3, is GAGVSQSPRYKVAKRGQDVALRCDPISGHVSLFWYQQALGQGPEFLTYFQNEAQLDKSGLPSDRFFAERPEGSVSTLKIQRTQQEDSAVYLCASSIAPRAGGPTSTDTQYFGPGTRLTVL.

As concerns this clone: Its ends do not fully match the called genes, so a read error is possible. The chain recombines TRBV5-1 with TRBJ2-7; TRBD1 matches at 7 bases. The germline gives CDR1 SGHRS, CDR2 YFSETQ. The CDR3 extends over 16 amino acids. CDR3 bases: TGCGCCAGCAGCGAGACAGGGTCCCCTTTCTCCGACGAGCAGTACTTC. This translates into CASSETGSPFSDEQYF.

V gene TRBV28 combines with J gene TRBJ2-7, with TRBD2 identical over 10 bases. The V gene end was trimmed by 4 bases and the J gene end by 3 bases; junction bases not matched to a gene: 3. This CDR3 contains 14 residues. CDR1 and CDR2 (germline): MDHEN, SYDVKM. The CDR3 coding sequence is TGTGCCAGCAGTTCTAGCGGGAGCGACTACGAGCAGTACTTC. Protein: CASSSSGSDYEQYF.

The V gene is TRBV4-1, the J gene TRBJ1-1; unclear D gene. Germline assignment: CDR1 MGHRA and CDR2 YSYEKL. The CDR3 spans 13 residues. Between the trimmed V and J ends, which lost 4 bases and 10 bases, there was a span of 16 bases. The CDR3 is CASSPLGVRRAFF. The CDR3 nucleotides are TGCGCCAGCAGCCCTCTAGGAGTTAGGAGAGCTTTCTTT.

The CDR3 reads CASSFILDTLYNSPLHF. CDR3 sequence (DNA): TGTGCCAGCAGCTTTATTTTAGATACCCTTTATAATTCACCCCTCCACTTT. This chain connects TRBV11-2 to TRBJ1-6; D not resolved. Germline CDR1 SGHAT, CDR2 FQNNGV. V lost 3 bases and J lost 4, with 16 bases in between. The CDR3 runs to 17 residues.

CDR3: CASSLVPAEQTQYF. The DNA of the CDR3 is TGTGCCAGCAGCTTAGTTCCCGCCGAGCAGACCCAGTACTTC. This chain connects TRBV7-2 to TRBJ2-5; no clear D gene. The CDR3 length is 14 residues. Germline assignment: CDR1 SGHTA and CDR2 FQGNSA. V was shortened by 1 base and J by 6 bases, with 12 bases between the two germline ends.

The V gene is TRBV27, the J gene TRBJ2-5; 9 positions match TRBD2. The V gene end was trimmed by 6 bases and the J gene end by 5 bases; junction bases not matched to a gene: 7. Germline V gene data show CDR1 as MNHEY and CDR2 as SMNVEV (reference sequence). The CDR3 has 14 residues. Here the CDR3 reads CASSQRGARETQYF. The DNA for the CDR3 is TGTGCCAGCAGCCAGCGGGGGGCCAGGGAGACCCAGTACTTC.

The CDR3 DNA sequence: TGCGCCAGCAGCTTGTTGGGCAGGGAAAACACTGAAGCTTTCTTT. Amino acid sequence: CASSLLGRENTEAFF. V gene TRBV5-1 combines with J gene TRBJ1-1, with D possibly being TRBD1 (5 bases). Germline V gene data show CDR1 as SGHRS and CDR2 as YFSETQ. V shed 1 base and J shed 2 bases, with 12 bases lying between them. This CDR3 contains 15 residues.

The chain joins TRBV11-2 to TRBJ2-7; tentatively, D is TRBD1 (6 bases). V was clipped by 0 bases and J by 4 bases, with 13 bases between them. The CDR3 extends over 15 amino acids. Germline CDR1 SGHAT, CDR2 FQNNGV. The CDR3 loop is CASSLENGQRYEQYF. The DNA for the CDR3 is TGTGCCAGCAGCTTAGAGAATGGACAGCGGTACGAGCAGTACTTC.

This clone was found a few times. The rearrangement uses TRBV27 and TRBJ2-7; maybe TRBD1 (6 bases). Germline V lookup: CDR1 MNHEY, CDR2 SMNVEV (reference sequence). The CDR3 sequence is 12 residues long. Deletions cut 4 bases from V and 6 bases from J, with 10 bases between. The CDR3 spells CASSSQGFEQYF. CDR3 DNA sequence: TGTGCCAGCAGTTCACAGGGTTTCGAGCAGTACTTC.

The CDR3 DNA reads as TGCGCCAGCAGCTTCGCGACAGGGTTGGATGGCTACACCTTC. Protein sequence: CASSFATGLDGYTF. The gene calls are TRBV5-1 and TRBJ1-2, with 7 bases lining up with TRBD1. The CDR3 runs to 14 residues. Germline V gene lookup returns CDR1 SGHRS and CDR2 YFSETQ. The V gene end was trimmed by 2 bases and the J gene end by 6 bases; junction bases not matched to a gene: 7.

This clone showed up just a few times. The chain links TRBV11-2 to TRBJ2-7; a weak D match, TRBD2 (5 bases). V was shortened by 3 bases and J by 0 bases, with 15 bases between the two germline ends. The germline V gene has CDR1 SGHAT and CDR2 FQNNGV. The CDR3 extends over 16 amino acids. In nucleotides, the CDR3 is TGTGCCAGCAGCTTCGGACTTGCCTCCCCCTCCTACGAGCAGTACTTC. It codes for CASSFGLASPSYEQYF. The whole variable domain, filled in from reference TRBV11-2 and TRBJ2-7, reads EAGVAQSPRYKIIEKRQSVAFWCNPISGHATLYWYQQILGQGPKLLIQFQNNGVVDDSQLPKDRFSAERLKGVDSTLKIQPAKLEDSAVYLCASSFGLASPSYEQYFGPGTRLTVT.

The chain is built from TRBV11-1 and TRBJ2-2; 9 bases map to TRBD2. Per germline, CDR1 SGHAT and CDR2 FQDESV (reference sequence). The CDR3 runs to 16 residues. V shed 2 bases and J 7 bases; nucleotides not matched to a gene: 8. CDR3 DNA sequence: TGTGCCAGCAGCTTACTGCGCGGGGGGGATGGCGGGGAGCTGTTTTTT. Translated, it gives CASSLLRGGDGGELFF. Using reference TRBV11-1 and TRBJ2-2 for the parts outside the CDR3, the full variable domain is EAEVAQSPRYKITEKSQAVAFWCDPISGHATLYWYRQILGQGPELLVQFQDESVVDDSQLPKDRFSAERLKGVDSTLKIQPAELGDSAMYLCASSLLRGGDGGELFFGEGSRLTVL.